This T cell receptor beta chain was obtained from a study of blood T cell repertoires in COVID-19. Across the study: The cDNA or gDNA used as material had been derived from T cells, B-cell-depleted T cells, or PBMCs.

Enrolled through a virtual design, the participants were between roughly 18 and 100 years of age and came from under 30 US areas. The method was immunoSEQ multiplex PCR; TCRdb's version includes in-frame clones alone and lacks a portion of them. This sample has about 250,000 clones, with 65% to 90% found just once. This receptor was obtained from a woman aged 45-65 years with acute COVID-19. The specimen sequenced was PBMCs or T cells enriched from blood (not recorded which).

In nucleotides, the CDR3 is TGCGCCAGCAGCTTGGTGCAGGGGCGCGGGAACACTGAAGCTTTCTTT. This sequence encodes CASSLVQGRGNTEAFF. This chain links TRBV5-1 with TRBJ1-1; a possible D gene is TRBD1 (6 bases). CDR1 is SGHRS and CDR2 is YFSETQ in the germline V gene. V was clipped by 0 bases and J by 1 base, with 13 bases between them. The CDR3 covers 16 residues.